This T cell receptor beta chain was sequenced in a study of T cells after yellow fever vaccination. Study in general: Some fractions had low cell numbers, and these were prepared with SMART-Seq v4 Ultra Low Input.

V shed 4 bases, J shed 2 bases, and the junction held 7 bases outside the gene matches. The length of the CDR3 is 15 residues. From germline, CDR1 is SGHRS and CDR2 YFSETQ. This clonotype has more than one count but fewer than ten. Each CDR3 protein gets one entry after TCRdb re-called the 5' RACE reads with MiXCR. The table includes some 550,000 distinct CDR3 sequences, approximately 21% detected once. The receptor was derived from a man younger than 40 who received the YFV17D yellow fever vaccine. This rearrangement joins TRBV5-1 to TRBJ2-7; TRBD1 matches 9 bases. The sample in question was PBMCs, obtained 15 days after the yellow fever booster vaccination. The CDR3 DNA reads TGCGCCAGCAGCAACGGACAGGGGTTTGCCTACGAGCAGTACTTC. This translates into CASSNGQGFAYEQYF.